What follows is one TCR beta chain and its context. Patients had blood sampled at baseline and again on cycle 4 day 1 and cycle 7 day 1. TCRdb's table, derived via immunoSEQ multiplex PCR, lists solely in-frame clones and lacks some. This table holds 44,000 or so clones, around 80% found once. This sample was taken from a study of OX40 agonist ivuxolimab in advanced cancers. Study-wide background: Partial response was recorded in three patients: one hepatocellular carcinoma and two cutaneous melanoma cases.

CDR3 length: 12 amino acids. Germline V gene lookup returns CDR1 GTSNPN and CDR2 SVGIG (reference sequence). Unmatched junction bases numbered 2, after V lost 1 base and J lost 8 bases. The specimen comprised CD4+ or CD8+ T cells sorted from blood, sampled in a trial of the OX40 agonist ivuxolimab. The chain carries TRBV30 and TRBJ1-1; 9 nucleotides line up with TRBD1. The receptor was derived from an adult with an advanced solid tumor such as melanoma, head and neck, liver or kidney cancer. In DNA, the CDR3 is TGTGCCTGGAGTGAACAGGGGGCAGAAGCTTTCTTT. Its translation is CAWSEQGAEAFF. Combining the CDR3 with reference TRBV30 and TRBJ1-1 gives the whole variable domain SQTIHQWPATLVQPVGSPLSLECTVEGTSNPNLYWYRQAAGRGLQLLFYSVGIGQISSEVPQNLSASRPQDRQFILSSKKLLLSDSGFYLCAWSEQGAEAFFGQGTRLTVV.